Following are 32 T cell receptor beta chains from one sample sequenced in a study of cytomegalovirus exposure and HLA in healthy donors. Both 60 Vbeta primers and 13 Jbeta primers went into the PCR. Repertoires were generated with immunoSEQ multiplex PCR, while TCRdb's copy carries only in-frame clones and drops some. This table holds 150,000 to 200,000 clones, 78% found once. The specimen sequenced was PBMCs. Receptors originate from a woman aged 50 to 60 in good health and CMV-seropositive.

This clone was recorded at least ten times. The CDR3 coding sequence is TGCGCCAGCAGCCAAGAAGCGTCTAGCGGGGGGAACAATGAGCAGTTCTTC. As protein: CASSQEASSGGNNEQFF. V usage is TRBV4-1 and J usage is TRBJ2-1; TRBD2 agrees at 11 bases. V gave up 0 bases and J gave up 5 bases; unmatched junction bases: 6. There are 17 residues in the CDR3. CDR1 is MGHRA and CDR2 is YSYEKL in the germline V gene.

The chain is built from TRBV27 and TRBJ1-1; maybe TRBD1 (5 bases). The V end lost 2 bases, the J end lost 4 bases, and 11 bases lay between the germline ends. CDR3 size: 14 residues. Germline-derived CDR1 and CDR2 are MNHEY and SMNVEV (reference sequence). The CDR3 bases are TGTGCCAGCAGTTTACTGCAGGGATCCACTGAAGCTTTCTTT. This translates into CASSLLQGSTEAFF.

The chain employs TRBV10-2 and TRBJ1-6; weak D call: TRBD1 (6 bases). The germline V and J ends were trimmed by 3 bases and 6 bases, with 12 bases remaining between them. In germline, CDR1 is WSHSY, CDR2 SAAADI. This CDR3 is built from 15 residues. The chain's CDR3 is CASSERTDPNSPLHF. CDR3 sequence (DNA): TGCGCCAGCAGTGAACGGACAGACCCTAATTCACCCCTCCACTTT.

The chain joins TRBV19 to TRBJ2-1; TRBD2 agrees at 9 bases. The CDR3 is 16 amino acids. V was pared by 1 base and J by 0 bases, with 1 base of the junction left unmatched. Germline V gene lookup returns CDR1 LNHDA and CDR2 SQIVND (reference sequence). In DNA, the CDR3 is TGTGCCAGTAGTATAGGAGCGGGGGGCTCCTACAATGAGCAGTTCTTC. Amino acids: CASSIGAGGSYNEQFF. Complete variable domain (other parts from reference TRBV19 and TRBJ2-1): DGGITQSPKYLFRKEGQNVTLSCEQNLNHDAMYWYRQDPGQGLRLIYYSQIVNDFQKGDIAEGYSVSREKKESFPLTVTSAQKNPTAFYLCASSIGAGGSYNEQFFGPGTRLTVL.

The chain has TRBV6-1 and TRBJ2-3; 13 bases fit TRBD2. CDR3 length equals 16 residues. Trimming cost V 1 base and J 3 bases; bases outside gene matches: 1. Germline values: CDR1 MNHNS, CDR2 SASEGT. The CDR3 DNA is TGTGCCAGCAGTGAAGGACTAGCGGGGGGAACAGATACGCAGTATTTT. Translating it yields CASSEGLAGGTDTQYF.

The chain links TRBV9 to TRBJ1-2, with 7 bases that match TRBD1. V lost 2 bases to trimming and J lost 4 bases; unmatched junction nucleotides: 8. Germline V gene sequence: CDR1 SGDLS, CDR2 YYNGEE. The CDR3 runs 15 residues. CDR3 sequence reads: CASSVYEGAGYGYTF. The CDR3 bases are TGTGCCAGCAGCGTGTATGAGGGGGCAGGCTATGGCTACACCTTC.

The J gene is TRBJ1-2, the V gene TRBV5-6; 8 bases align to TRBD1. The CDR3 loop spans 14 amino acids. J gave up 4 bases and V 1 base, and 3 bases lay outside the gene matches. The V gene's germline CDR1 is SGHDT and CDR2 YYEEEE. CDR3 bases: TGTGCCAGCAGCTTGATACAGGGGGGCTATGGCTACACCTTC. This codes for CASSLIQGGYGYTF.

This clone showed up just once. This rearrangement joins TRBV7-6 to TRBJ2-2; tentative D call: TRBD1 (5 bases). There are 13 residues in the CDR3. V lost 8 bases, J lost 3 bases, and 10 bases lay in between. Germline V gives CDR1 SGHVS, CDR2 FNYEAQ. The CDR3 sequence: CASEEGDTGELFF. The CDR3 DNA follows: TGTGCCAGCGAGGAAGGGGACACCGGGGAGCTGTTTTTT.

In this sample, this clone turned up once. This chain connects TRBV7-9 to TRBJ2-3; 8 positions match TRBD1. The junction had 0 bases not matched to a gene; V was cut back by 1 base and J by 9 bases. CDR1 and CDR2 from the germline V gene are SEHNR and FQNEAQ (reference sequence). CDR3 length: 12 amino acids. CDR3 nucleotides: TGTGCCAGCAGCTTAGACAGGGGGACGCAGTATTTT. Translated: CASSLDRGTQYF.

The chain joins TRBV19 to TRBJ1-1, with TRBD1 matching 10 bases. The CDR3 contains 16 residues. Germline loops: CDR1 LNHDA, CDR2 SQIVND (reference sequence). Unmatched junction bases numbered 10, after V lost 3 bases and J lost 6 bases. The DNA for the CDR3 is TGTGCCAGTAGTATTCCTATGGACAGGGGGTTTCCTGAAGCTTTCTTT. Protein: CASSIPMDRGFPEAFF.

As DNA, the CDR3 is TGCGCCAGCAGTTTTGACGGGACGAACACCGGGGAGCTGTTTTTT. Its protein is CASSFDGTNTGELFF. V usage is TRBV5-1 and J usage is TRBJ2-2, with D perhaps TRBD2 (5 bases). CDR3 size: 15 residues. V was pared by 5 bases and J by 0 bases, with 11 bases between. Germline values: CDR1 SGHRS, CDR2 YFSETQ.

The V gene is TRBV5-1, the J gene TRBJ1-6; tentatively, D is TRBD1 (6 bases). CDR3 length: 13 amino acids. Trimming took 3 bases from V and 10 from J, leaving 11 bases between them. CDR1 and CDR2 (germline): SGHRS, YFSETQ. CDR3 in DNA: TGCGCCAGCAGCTCAGGGGTTAGCTCACCCCTCCACTTT. The encoded protein is CASSSGVSSPLHF.

A note on this clone: Other DNA sequences from this sample encode an identical CDR3 as well. This CDR3 is CASSLGTGYEQYF. The CDR3 DNA is TGTGCCAGCAGCTTAGGGACAGGCTACGAGCAGTACTTC. The genes are TRBV7-2 and TRBJ2-7; 7 bases line up with TRBD1. Germline V gives CDR1 SGHTA, CDR2 FQGNSA. V was pared by 1 base and J by 3 bases, with 0 bases of the junction left unmatched. The length of the CDR3 is 13 residues.

This clone was picked up one time. V is TRBV5-6 and J is TRBJ2-2; maybe TRBD2 (5 bases). This CDR3 region has 14 residues. CDR1 and CDR2 (germline): SGHDT, YYEEEE. The ends were cut back, 0 bases at V and 4 bases at J, with 7 bases in the middle. Here the CDR3 reads CASSLGESTGELFF. The CDR3, as DNA: TGTGCCAGCAGCTTGGGGGAGAGCACCGGGGAGCTGTTTTTT. The full variable domain, with the rest looked up from reference TRBV5-6 and TRBJ2-2, is DAGVTQSPTHLIKTRGQQVTLRCSPKSGHDTVSWYQQALGQGPQFIFQYYEEEERQRGNFPDRFSGHQFPNYSSELNVNALLLGDSALYLCASSLGESTGELFFGEGSRLTVL.

The chain uses TRBV7-2 and TRBJ2-7; tentative D call: TRBD1 (6 bases). There are 13 residues in the CDR3. Germline loops: CDR1 SGHTA, CDR2 FQGNSA. Trimming cost V 1 base and J 5 bases, with 9 bases left between them. CDR3 DNA sequence: TGTGCCAGCAGCTTAGTACAGGGTGACGAGCAGTACTTC. Its protein is CASSLVQGDEQYF.

The chain employs TRBV20-1 and TRBJ2-7; 7 nucleotides line up with TRBD2. This CDR3 has 11 amino acids. Germline loops: CDR1 DFQATT, CDR2 SNEGSKA (reference sequence). V was clipped by 4 bases and J by 6 bases; unmatched bases: 3. Here the CDR3 reads CSATWGGEQYF. The CDR3 bases are TGCAGTGCTACTTGGGGGGGCGAGCAGTACTTC.

This clone was observed a handful of times. The chain employs TRBV5-1 and TRBJ2-3, with TRBD1 matching 10 bases. The germline gives CDR1 SGHRS, CDR2 YFSETQ. This CDR3 contains 16 residues. Unmatched junction bases numbered 3, after V lost 2 bases and J lost 0 bases. The CDR3 DNA reads as TGCGCCAGCAGCTTCGGGGGACAGGGGAGCACAGATACGCAGTATTTT. It codes for CASSFGGQGSTDTQYF.

This chain uses TRBV15 with TRBJ2-7, with D maybe TRBD2 (5 bases). CDR3 length: 15 amino acids. Trimming pared 1 base from V and 4 bases from J, leaving 14 bases between. Per germline, CDR1 LNHNV and CDR2 YYDKDF (reference sequence). The CDR3 region has the DNA TGTGCCACCAGCAGAGGACTGACCGTAGCGTACGAGCAGTACTTC. This sequence encodes CATSRGLTVAYEQYF.

The V and J genes are TRBV4-1 and TRBJ2-2; D may be TRBD1 (5 bases). The CDR3 extends over 15 amino acids. The germline V gene encodes CDR1 MGHRA and CDR2 YSYEKL. Trimming stripped 3 bases from V and 5 bases from J, with 13 bases between. In DNA form, the CDR3 reads TGCGCCAGCAGCCAGGGGCGCCGGGTAACCGGGGAGCTGTTTTTT. Protein: CASSQGRRVTGELFF.

This chain connects TRBV28 to TRBJ1-1; a possible D gene is TRBD1 (6 bases). The CDR3 spans 13 residues. The V and J ends lost 10 bases and 5 bases respectively, with 17 bases between them. The germline V gene has CDR1 MDHEN and CDR2 SYDVKM. Here the CDR3 DNA reads TGTGCCACCCTCTCAGGGGCCCCAACTGAAGCTTTCTTT. This encodes CATLSGAPTEAFF.

The rearrangement links TRBV7-6 to TRBJ1-2, with D tentatively TRBD1 (5 bases). Germline lookup yields CDR1 SGHVS and CDR2 FNYEAQ. V was shortened by 5 bases and J by 4 bases, with 8 bases between the two germline ends. This CDR3 is 12 amino acids long. In DNA, the CDR3 is TGTGCCAGCAGCCCTGACAGCTATGGCTACACCTTC. It specifies CASSPDSYGYTF.

As concerns this clone: This CDR3 is also generated by other DNA sequences in the sample. The chain has TRBV11-2 and TRBJ1-1, with no clear D. This CDR3 contains 13 residues. Per the germline V gene, CDR1 is SGHAT and CDR2 is FQNNGV. V was clipped by 5 bases and J by 0 bases, with 7 bases between them. CDR3 amino acids: CASSLAVNTEAFF. The CDR3 coding sequence is TGTGCCAGCAGCCTCGCGGTGAACACTGAAGCTTTCTTT.

This chain joins TRBV7-8 and TRBJ2-5; 14 nucleotides match TRBD2. Per germline, CDR1 SGHVS and CDR2 FQNEAQ. The ends lost 1 base at V and 11 bases at J; junction bases unmatched: 6. The CDR3 spans 15 residues. The CDR3 loop reads CASSLGPGLAGEQYF. CDR3 sequence (DNA): TGTGCCAGCAGCTTAGGGCCGGGACTAGCGGGGGAGCAGTACTTC.

V and J are TRBV29-1 and TRBJ2-3; 7 bases match TRBD2. The germline gives CDR1 SQVTM, CDR2 ANQGSEA. V gave up 8 bases and J gave up 2 bases; unmatched junction bases: 10. The CDR3 loop spans 14 amino acids. CDR3 sequence reads: CSLAGGGLTDTQYF. CDR3 nucleotide sequence: TGCAGCCTTGCCGGGGGAGGGCTCACAGATACGCAGTATTTT.

The chain is built from TRBV4-1 and TRBJ2-3; D is ambiguous. The germline V gene has CDR1 MGHRA and CDR2 YSYEKL. The CDR3 loop spans 16 amino acids. Deletions cut 0 bases from V and 2 bases from J, with 12 bases between. The CDR3 sequence: CASSQEGGRYTDTQYF. CDR3 coding DNA: TGCGCCAGCAGCCAAGAAGGCGGAAGGTACACAGATACGCAGTATTTT.

This chain links TRBV4-1 with TRBJ1-6, with 10 bases aligning to TRBD1. With V trimmed by 1 base and J by 6 bases, 6 bases remained unmatched. Germline-derived CDR1 and CDR2 are MGHRA and YSYEKL. The CDR3 has 17 amino acids. The CDR3 sequence is CASSQVGTGELNSPLHF. The CDR3 DNA follows: TGCGCCAGCAGCCAAGTCGGGACAGGGGAACTTAATTCACCCCTCCACTTT.

The DNA for the CDR3 is TGTGCCACCTCACTTGTGATGGGCTACACCTTC. The encoded protein is CATSLVMGYTF. The chain uses TRBV2 and TRBJ1-2, with D unresolved. The CDR3 is 11 amino acids. Germline values: CDR1 SNHLY, CDR2 FYNNEI. V shed 10 bases and J shed 8 bases, with 14 bases lying between them.

The CDR3 DNA follows: TGTGCCAGCAGCGCCGGACTAGCAAGGGGCGGGGAGCTGTTTTTT. Translating gives CASSAGLARGGELFF. V gene TRBV9 combines with J gene TRBJ2-2; 8 positions match TRBD2. The CDR3 totals 15 residues. V lost 3 bases, J lost 7 bases, and 8 bases stayed unmatched. Germline CDR1 reads SGDLS; CDR2 reads YYNGEE.

The chain joins TRBV19 to TRBJ1-3; the match to TRBD1 covers 8 bases. The germline V gene has CDR1 LNHDA and CDR2 SQIVND (reference sequence). The V gene end was trimmed by 5 bases and the J gene end by 3 bases; junction bases not matched to a gene: 3. This CDR3 comprises 14 residues. The CDR3 sequence: CASSVGQGGNTIYF. CDR3 nucleotides: TGTGCCAGTAGTGTCGGACAGGGTGGAAACACCATATATTTT.

J is TRBJ2-7 and V is TRBV19, with D perhaps TRBD1 (5 bases). The CDR3 is 14 amino acids. Trimming cost V 3 bases and J 2 bases, with 11 bases left between them. The germline V gene has CDR1 LNHDA and CDR2 SQIVND (reference sequence). The DNA of the CDR3 is TGTGCCAGTAGTATGCAGGGTTACACCTACGAGCAGTACTTC. As protein: CASSMQGYTYEQYF.

The chain recombines TRBV2 with TRBJ2-3; D unresolved. V dropped 4 bases and J dropped 4 bases, with 6 bases sitting between them. Germline V CDR1 and CDR2: SNHLY, FYNNEI. The CDR3 contains 12 residues. CDR3 in amino acids: CASSVGADTQYF. Here the CDR3 DNA reads TGTGCCAGCAGTGTTGGAGCAGATACGCAGTATTTT.

About this clone itself: Relative to the germline gene, one junction end is altered; a read error may explain this. This sample includes further DNA sequences coding for the same CDR3. The V call is TRBV27, the J call TRBJ2-7, with D perhaps matching TRBD1 (6 bases). CDR3 length: 14 residues. The germline CDR1 and CDR2 sequences are MNHEY and SMNVEV (reference sequence). The DNA for the CDR3 is TGTGCCAGCAGGCTCACAGGGAGCTTTTACGAGCAGTATTTC. Protein: CASRLTGSFYEQYF.